Sequencing of this T cell receptor (beta chain) was carried out in a study of T-cell memory formation after mild COVID-19. Study outcomes and limitations: The appearance of some responding clones in pre-infection memory suggested that cross-reactive memory joined. Clones shrinking from day 15 to 85 showed even CD4/CD8 mixes; later expanders tilted CD4+. CD4+ contracting clones lay mainly in CM and EM, CD8+ ones in EMRA.

Concerning this clonotype: Its target is unknown.

After 5'RACE with constant-segment primers, TCR alpha and TCR beta cDNA libraries carrying sample barcodes and UMIs were obtained. TCRdb reprocessed the 5' RACE reads with MiXCR, giving one entry per CDR3 protein. The sample shows some 350,000 distinct CDR3 sequences, less than 20% of them seen only once. Sequenced input: PBMCs or a T cell subset sorted from them (not recorded which). This TCR derives from a man aged 18 to 35 who had mild COVID-19 (a few samples of this study predate the infection). Cell type and time point are not known.

The CDR3 DNA follows: TGTGCCAGCAGTGGGACAGGGGGCAGTAATTCACCCCTCCACTTT. This translates into CASSGTGGSNSPLHF. This chain joins TRBV2 and TRBJ1-6; 11 positions agree with TRBD1. The ends lost 4 bases at V and 6 bases at J; junction bases unmatched: 2. Looked up from germline, CDR1 is SNHLY and CDR2 is FYNNEI. The CDR3 has 15 amino acids.